The 5 T cell receptor beta chains in this list originate from one sample, sequenced in a study of CD8 T cells in Susac syndrome. Random hexamers primed reverse transcription of about 0.45 to 1 ug RNA. TCRdb processed the immunoSEQ multiplex PCR reads anew with MiXCR; each CDR3 protein has one entry. The table includes 150,000 to 200,000 distinct CDR3 sequences, roughly 93% detected once. The sample was CD4+ T cells from PBMCs. These receptors originate from a human donor in good health.

The chain combines TRBV6-6 with TRBJ1-1; D is uncertain. The CDR3 sequence is 13 residues long. The germline V and J ends were trimmed by 6 bases and 0 bases, with 8 bases remaining between them. Germline V gene sequence: CDR1 MNHNY, CDR2 SVGAGI (reference sequence). The CDR3 nucleotides are TGTGCCAGCAGACGACAACTGAACACTGAAGCTTTCTTT. It yields the protein CASRRQLNTEAFF.

This clonotype was observed once. The chain carries TRBV6-1 and TRBJ2-6; the D is unclear. Trimming shortened V by 7 bases and J by 3 bases, and 7 bases separated the two germline ends. Germline V lookup: CDR1 MNHNS, CDR2 SASEGT. This CDR3 comprises 13 residues. The CDR3 DNA follows: TGTGCCAGCACATCCGATGGGGCCAACGTCCTGACTTTC. Amino acid sequence: CASTSDGANVLTF.

V gene TRBV9 combines with J gene TRBJ2-3; D gene unclear. The V gene lost 1 base and the J gene lost 2 bases, with 11 bases spanning the gap. The CDR3 sequence is 15 residues long. Germline CDR1 SGDLS, CDR2 YYNGEE. The CDR3 DNA reads TGTGCCAGCAGCGTAAGGTATTCAGTCACAGATACGCAGTATTTT. Residues: CASSVRYSVTDTQYF.

V usage is TRBV29-1 and J usage is TRBJ1-2; a possible D gene is TRBD1 (6 bases). CDR3 length: 11 amino acids. Deletions cut 4 bases from V and 3 bases from J, with 6 bases between. From germline, CDR1 is SQVTM and CDR2 ANQGSEA. This chain's CDR3 is CSVGQDYGYTF. The DNA for the CDR3 is TGCAGCGTTGGACAGGACTATGGCTACACCTTC. The variable domain in full, with the rest retrieved from reference TRBV29-1 and TRBJ1-2, is SAVISQKPSRDICQRGTSLTIQCQVDSQVTMMFWYRQQPGQSLTLIATANQGSEATYESGFVIDKFPISRPNLTFSTLTVSNMSPEDSSIYLCSVGQDYGYTFGSGTRLTVV.

The J gene is TRBJ2-3, the V gene TRBV20-1; TRBD2 matches 9 bases. The CDR3 length is 14 residues. Trimming cost V 2 bases and J 2 bases; bases outside gene matches: 2. Germline V CDR1 and CDR2: DFQATT, SNEGSKA (reference sequence). CDR3 DNA: TGCAGTGCTAGACTAGCGGGGATCACAGATACGCAGTATTTT. Translating gives CSARLAGITDTQYF.